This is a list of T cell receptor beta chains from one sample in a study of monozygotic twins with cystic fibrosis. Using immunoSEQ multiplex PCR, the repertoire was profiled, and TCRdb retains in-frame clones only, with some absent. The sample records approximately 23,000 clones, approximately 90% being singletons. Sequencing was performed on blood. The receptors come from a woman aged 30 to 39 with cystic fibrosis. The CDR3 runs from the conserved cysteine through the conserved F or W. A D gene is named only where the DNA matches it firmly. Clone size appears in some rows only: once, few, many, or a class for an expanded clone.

CASMRGQDTQYF TGTGCCAGCATGAGAGGGCAAGATACGCAGTATTTT NA TRBV2 NA TRBJ2-3
CASSSTGRRESYEQYF TGTGCCAGCAGTTCCACGGGACGCAGGGAGTCCTACGAGCAGTACTTC NA TRBV28 NA TRBJ2-7
CASSYLARGTEAFF TGTGCCAGCAGTTACTTGGCACGGGGCACTGAAGCTTTCTTT NA TRBV27 NA TRBJ1-1
CASSPSVGGGNTIYF TGTGCCAGCAGCCCCAGTGTTGGGGGAGGAAACACCATATATTTT NA TRBV9 NA TRBJ1-3
CASSPQGGVGDYGYTF TGCGCCAGCAGCCCACAGGGAGGGGTTGGGGACTATGGCTACACCTTC NA TRBV4-1 NA TRBJ1-2
CASSPGVGGSPLHF TGTGCCAGCAGCCCGGGCGTAGGGGGCTCACCCCTCCACTTT NA TRBV5-6 TRBD1 TRBJ1-6
CATWDNDNEQFF TGCGCCACCTGGGACAATGACAATGAGCAGTTCTTC once TRBV10-2 NA TRBJ2-1
CASSLNWIAQYF TGTGCCAGCAGCTTAAATTGGATTGCGCAGTATTTT NA TRBV11-2 NA TRBJ2-3
CASSIYVRDRGETQYF TGCGCCAGCAGCATATACGTAAGGGACAGAGGAGAGACCCAGTACTTC NA TRBV4-1 TRBD1 TRBJ2-5
CASASSGGRSDTQYF TGTGCCAGCGCATCTAGCGGGGGGCGCTCAGATACGCAGTATTTT NA TRBV2 TRBD2 TRBJ2-3
CAISELSGGTELFF TGTGCCATCAGTGAGTTATCAGGGGGCACGGAGCTGTTTTTT NA TRBV10-3 TRBD1 TRBJ2-2
CASSITAYTEAFF TGTGCCAGTAGTATCACGGCCTACACTGAAGCTTTCTTT NA TRBV19 NA TRBJ1-1
CASSLASGGGNEQYF TGCGCCAGCAGCTTGGCCTCGGGAGGGGGCAACGAGCAGTACTTC NA TRBV5-1 NA TRBJ2-7
CASSPRGQETQYF TGTGCCAGCAGCCCACGGGGGCAAGAGACCCAGTACTTC once TRBV7-6 NA TRBJ2-5
CASSGNTGETQYF TGTGCCAGCAGTGGAAACACAGGGGAGACCCAGTACTTC NA TRBV6-5 NA TRBJ2-5
CASSLESGRRNTEAFF TGCGCCAGCAGCTTGGAAAGCGGACGGAGGAACACTGAAGCTTTCTTT NA TRBV5-1 NA TRBJ1-1
CATSREQGATGELFF TGTGCCACCAGCAGAGAACAGGGTGCCACCGGGGAGCTGTTTTTT NA TRBV15 NA TRBJ2-2
CASSLRTGGDTGELFF TGTGCCAGCAGCCTACGGACAGGGGGCGACACCGGGGAGCTGTTTTTT NA TRBV9 TRBD1 TRBJ2-2
CASSLYGTSPYEQYF TGTGCCAGCAGCTTGTACGGGACTAGCCCCTACGAGCAGTACTTC medium-sized TRBV7-2 TRBD2 TRBJ2-7
CASSQPGLAGGTSELTQYF TGTGCCAGCAGCCAACCCGGACTAGCGGGGGGGACTTCGGAGTTGACCCAGTACTTC NA TRBV14 TRBD2 TRBJ2-5
CASSPSQGQYGYTF TGTGCCAGCTCACCCAGCCAGGGGCAGTATGGCTACACCTTC NA TRBV18 NA TRBJ1-2
CASSYSTGKNTEAFF TGTGCCAGCAGTTACTCAACAGGGAAGAACACTGAAGCTTTCTTT NA TRBV6-6 NA TRBJ1-1
CASRQQTGGFVDTQYF TGCGCCAGCAGACAACAGACAGGAGGGTTCGTAGATACGCAGTATTTT NA TRBV4-1 NA TRBJ2-3
CASSEPWEQYF TGTGCCAGCAGTGAACCCTGGGAGCAGTACTTC NA TRBV2 NA TRBJ2-7
CASSQETGPNQPQHF TGCGCCAGCAGCCAAGAGACAGGGCCAAATCAGCCCCAGCATTTT NA TRBV4-3 TRBD1 TRBJ1-5
CATSRAEGGGYEQYF TGTGCCACCAGCAGAGCCGAAGGGGGCGGCTACGAGCAGTACTTC once TRBV15 TRBD1 TRBJ2-7
CASSVATGSGGELFF TGTGCCAGCAGCGTAGCTACAGGGTCCGGCGGGGAGCTGTTTTTT once TRBV9 NA TRBJ2-2
CASTPHPEGTEAFF TGTGCCAGCACCCCACACCCGGAGGGCACTGAAGCTTTCTTT NA TRBV7-2 NA TRBJ1-1
CASSVVDNYGYTF TGTGCCAGCAGCGTAGTGGATAACTATGGCTACACCTTC NA TRBV9 NA TRBJ1-2
CASSRRGQGYEQYF TGTGCCAGTAGTAGGAGGGGACAGGGCTACGAGCAGTACTTC NA TRBV19 TRBD1 TRBJ2-7
CASSIVAGGWTQQFF TGTGCCAGTAGTATAGTTGCGGGGGGGTGGACACAGCAGTTCTTC NA TRBV19 TRBD2 TRBJ2-1
CASSGDRGAYEQYF TGTGCCAGCAGCGGGGACAGGGGGGCCTACGAGCAGTACTTC once TRBV5-6 TRBD1 TRBJ2-7
CASSINTGEATDTQYF TGTGCCAGTAGTATAAACACGGGGGAGGCGACAGATACGCAGTATTTT NA TRBV19 NA TRBJ2-3
CASSGEGDEQYF TGTGCCAGCAGCGGGGAGGGGGACGAGCAGTACTTC NA TRBV11-3 NA TRBJ2-7
CASSAQGASGNTIYF TGTGCCAGTAGTGCACAGGGGGCCTCTGGAAACACCATATATTTT NA TRBV19 TRBD1 TRBJ1-3
CASSRQRGVNTGELFF TGCGCCAGCAGCCGTCAGCGGGGGGTAAACACCGGGGAGCTGTTTTTT NA TRBV5-1 TRBD2 TRBJ2-2
CASSLDSRIGIGGYTF TGTGCCAGCAGCTTGGACAGCCGTATCGGTATCGGTGGCTACACCTTC NA TRBV5-4 NA TRBJ1-2
CASSLYDNTEAFF TGTGCCAGCAGTTTATACGACAACACTGAAGCTTTCTTT NA TRBV6-6 NA TRBJ1-1
CASSQWDRQGYGYTF TGCGCCAGCAGCCAATGGGACAGGCAAGGGTATGGCTACACCTTC NA TRBV4-1 TRBD1 TRBJ1-2
CASSQGLGMYF TGTGCCAGCTCCCAGGGACTCGGAATGTACTTC NA TRBV18 NA TRBJ2-4
CASSVGTVRSDTEAFF TGTGCCAGCAGCGTTGGGACCGTGAGGTCGGACACTGAAGCTTTCTTT NA TRBV9 NA TRBJ1-1
CASSYSTEGVAEAFF TGTGCCAGCAGTTACTCGACTGAGGGGGTCGCTGAAGCTTTCTTT NA TRBV6-5 NA TRBJ1-1
CASSLNTAETQYF TGTGCCAGCAGCTTAAACACGGCGGAGACCCAGTACTTC NA TRBV11-2 NA TRBJ2-5
CASSLQLSTDTQYF TGCGCCAGCAGCTTGCAACTAAGCACAGATACGCAGTATTTT NA TRBV5-1 NA TRBJ2-3
CASSVIDGYEQYF TGCGCCAGCAGCGTTATCGACGGATACGAGCAGTACTTC once TRBV5-1 NA TRBJ2-7
CASRQGEAEAFF TGCGCCAGCAGACAGGGAGAGGCTGAAGCTTTCTTT once TRBV5-1 NA TRBJ1-1
CASRTGGIAFSTQYF TGTGCCAGCAGAACCGGGGGCATTGCGTTTAGTACGCAGTATTTT NA TRBV6-5 NA TRBJ2-3
CASSPGQGPGYEQYF TGTGCCAGTAGTCCAGGACAGGGTCCGGGATACGAGCAGTACTTC NA TRBV19 TRBD1 TRBJ2-7
CASGFGQGAAEAFF TGTGCCAGCGGATTCGGACAGGGGGCCGCTGAAGCTTTCTTT once TRBV13 TRBD1 TRBJ1-1
CASSSVTGMGGYTF TGCGCCAGCAGTTCCGTGACAGGGATGGGTGGCTACACCTTC NA TRBV5-1 TRBD1 TRBJ1-2
CASSTHGRTNYGYTF TGTGCCAGCAGCACCCATGGGAGAACTAACTATGGCTACACCTTC NA TRBV13 NA TRBJ1-2
CASSDTSGVYNEQFF TGTGCCAGCAGCGATACTAGCGGGGTCTACAATGAGCAGTTCTTC NA TRBV7-8 TRBD2 TRBJ2-1
CASSLDATPGETQYF TGTGCCAGCAGCTTGGATGCGACCCCCGGAGAGACCCAGTACTTC NA TRBV5-4 NA TRBJ2-5
CASSLNYEQYF TGTGCCAGCAGCTTGAACTACGAGCAGTACTTC NA TRBV5-5 NA TRBJ2-7